The 14 T cell receptor beta chains presented below share a single source sample, sequenced in a study of OX40 agonist ivuxolimab in advanced cancers. Method: immunoSEQ multiplex PCR; TCRdb's copy keeps in-frame clones and lacks some. This table has about 59,000 clones, under 90% appearing once. Sequenced here: CD4+ or CD8+ T cells sorted from blood, sampled in a trial of the OX40 agonist ivuxolimab. The receptors were gathered from an adult with an advanced solid tumor such as melanoma, head and neck, liver or kidney cancer.

This clone was observed once. The V call is TRBV21-1, the J call TRBJ1-1; the table calls TRBD1, which could not be checked here. TRBV21-1 represents a pseudogene. The CDR3 is 17 residues long. The CDR3 loop reads CASSKLTDRGSNTEAFF. In DNA form, the CDR3 reads TGTGCCAGCAGCAAGCTCACGGACAGGGGGTCGAACACTGAAGCTTTCTTT.

The chain carries TRBV6-5 and TRBJ2-2; 8 positions match TRBD2. This CDR3 comprises 13 residues. Germline V lookup: CDR1 MNHEY, CDR2 SVGAGI. The V and J ends lost 11 bases and 5 bases, in that order; junction bases with no gene match: 7. The CDR3 here is CAARASGTGELFF. CDR3 bases: TGTGCCGCGCGGGCTAGCGGGACCGGGGAGCTGTTTTTT.

The chain employs TRBV2 and TRBJ2-3, with no clear D. Trimming stripped 5 bases from V and 3 bases from J, with 9 bases between. The CDR3 runs to 13 residues. Germline V gene lookup returns CDR1 SNHLY and CDR2 FYNNEI. The CDR3 is CASSKGRTDTQYF. The CDR3 bases are TGTGCCAGCAGTAAGGGCCGAACAGATACGCAGTATTTT.

The rearrangement joins TRBV11-1 to TRBJ2-3, with 9 bases lining up with TRBD2. Germline CDR1 and CDR2: SGHAT and FQDESV (reference sequence). The CDR3 is 16 residues long. With V trimmed by 5 bases and J by 3 bases, 9 bases remained unmatched. The CDR3 here is CASSPRLAENTDTQYF. The CDR3 region has the DNA TGTGCCAGCAGCCCACGACTAGCGGAGAATACAGATACGCAGTATTTT.

V usage is TRBV5-4 and J usage is TRBJ2-1, with unresolved D. Germline loops: CDR1 SGHNT, CDR2 YYREEE (reference sequence). The length of the CDR3 is 12 residues. The germline V and J ends were trimmed by 7 bases and 2 bases, with 7 bases remaining between them. CDR3 DNA sequence: TGTGCCAGCTCCCATCCCTACAATGAGCAGTTCTTC. Translated, it gives CASSHPYNEQFF.

The V and J genes are TRBV7-9 and TRBJ1-3, with D hard to call. The CDR3 totals 14 residues. V lost 4 bases and J 7 bases, leaving 14 bases between the germline ends. CDR1 SEHNR and CDR2 FQNEAQ come from the germline V gene (reference sequence). In DNA form, the CDR3 reads TGTGCCAGCAGCTCCCGGGCGCTCCGTAACACCATATATTTT. The encoded protein is CASSSRALRNTIYF.

V and J are TRBV10-2 and TRBJ2-1; weak D call: TRBD1 (6 bases). V shed 0 bases and J shed 7 bases, with 7 bases lying between them. The germline V gene encodes CDR1 WSHSY and CDR2 SAAADI. The CDR3 contains 13 residues. CDR3 loop: CASSESRGNEQFF. CDR3 nucleotides: TGCGCCAGCAGTGAGTCGAGGGGGAATGAGCAGTTCTTC.

The rearrangement joins TRBV6-1 to TRBJ2-3; TRBD1 aligns across 8 bases. CDR3 length: 14 amino acids. The V gene end was trimmed by 7 bases and the J gene end by 0 bases; junction bases not matched to a gene: 3. Germline V gene sequence: CDR1 MNHNS, CDR2 SASEGT. This CDR3 reads CASTRTGSTDTQYF. The CDR3 DNA is TGTGCCAGCACCAGGACAGGGAGCACAGATACGCAGTATTTT.

A single count supports this clone. The chain is built from TRBV6-1 and TRBJ1-4; D is uncertain. The CDR3 totals 15 residues. Deletions cut 3 bases from V and 8 bases from J, with 16 bases between. Germline assignment: CDR1 MNHNS and CDR2 SASEGT. The chain's CDR3 is CASSETVGNEEKLFF. The CDR3 nucleotides are TGTGCCAGCAGTGAGACGGTGGGTAATGAAGAAAAACTGTTTTTT.

V usage is TRBV14 and J usage is TRBJ2-7; maybe TRBD1 (5 bases). The CDR3 is 14 residues long. Trimming pared 2 bases from V and 5 bases from J, leaving 13 bases between. Looked up from germline, CDR1 is SGHDN and CDR2 is FVKESK. The CDR3 is CASSQQGRFDEQYF. CDR3 DNA: TGTGCCAGCAGCCAACAGGGTAGGTTCGACGAGCAGTACTTC.

The J gene is TRBJ1-1, the V gene TRBV7-2; D might be TRBD1 (6 bases). This CDR3 is built from 14 residues. V was pared by 4 bases and J by 7 bases, with 16 bases between. Germline V CDR1 and CDR2: SGHTA, FQGNSA. The CDR3 sequence: CASSSPSRGVEAFF. For the CDR3, the DNA is TGTGCCAGCAGCTCTCCCAGCAGGGGTGTTGAAGCTTTCTTT.

In nucleotides, the CDR3 is TGTGCCAGCAGCTTGGGGGGAGTATCCTACAATGAGCAGTTCTTC. Residues: CASSLGGVSYNEQFF. This rearrangement joins TRBV11-3 to TRBJ2-1; D perhaps matches TRBD2 (6 bases). The germline V gene has CDR1 SGHNT and CDR2 YENEEA. With 3 bases removed from V and 1 base from J, the gap between germline ends came to 10 bases. The CDR3 is 15 residues long.

This chain links TRBV5-1 with TRBJ2-5, with D tentatively TRBD2 (6 bases). This CDR3 spans 17 amino acids. Germline CDR1 and CDR2: SGHRS and YFSETQ. Trimming removed 0 bases from V and 2 bases from J, with 17 bases in between. Written as DNA, the CDR3 is TGCGCCAGCAGCTTGGGGACGGTAGCGGACATACAAGAGACCCAGTACTTC. Amino acid sequence: CASSLGTVADIQETQYF.

V usage is TRBV27 and J usage is TRBJ1-5; D possibly corresponds to TRBD1 (6 bases). CDR1 is MNHEY, CDR2 SMNVEV, per germline (reference sequence). The CDR3 extends over 16 amino acids. V was pared by 4 bases and J by 2 bases, with 15 bases between. The CDR3 spells CASSSTGSMGNQPQHF. The CDR3 DNA is TGTGCCAGCAGTTCCACAGGGTCGATGGGCAATCAGCCCCAGCATTTT.